This is a list of T cell receptor beta chains from one sample in a study of T cell responses to AZD1222 COVID-19 vaccine. Sequenced by immunoSEQ multiplex PCR; TCRdb stores in-frame clones only, minus some. The sample contains tens of thousands of clones, roughly 84% of which appear only once. This sample comprised peripheral blood, obtained on day 0 of AZD1222 vaccination. The receptors were gathered from an adult in good health. Each CDR3 is given with its conserved first and last residue. Fields, in order: D gene, clone size, V gene, CDR3 protein. The D gene is left open where the match is weak. Size is stated for part of the rows, as once, few or many counts, or as a class when the clone is expanded.

D: -
size: -
V: TRBV2
CDR3: CASSVQQETQYF

D: -
size: -
V: TRBV3-1/TRBV3-2
CDR3: CASSSTCYLDDNEQFF

D: TRBD1
size: -
V: TRBV4-1
CDR3: CASSTTTGKPDTGELFF

D: -
size: many
V: TRBV28
CDR3: CASSLTGYEQYF

D: TRBD1
size: once
V: TRBV18
CDR3: CASSPSGDRESSPLHF

D: -
size: -
V: TRBV2
CDR3: CASTGTGETQYF

D: -
size: -
V: TRBV12-5
CDR3: CATRPDGANVLTF

D: -
size: -
V: TRBV28
CDR3: CASLGSEARVGYTF

D: -
size: once
V: TRBV7-9
CDR3: CATSLGGASGNTIYF

D: -
size: -
V: TRBV19
CDR3: CASGEGGYTF

D: -
size: few
V: TRBV28
CDR3: CASSLGAFEAFF

D: -
size: -
V: TRBV3-1/TRBV3-2
CDR3: CASSQGTTTDTQYF

D: -
size: -
V: TRBV6-5
CDR3: CASSSYRGFYTF

D: -
size: -
V: TRBV11-2
CDR3: CASSLAPPGTLGPYGYTF

D: -
size: -
V: TRBV7-8
CDR3: CASSLGVQMNTEAFF

D: TRBD1
size: -
V: TRBV18
CDR3: CASSTTIGTGGTEAFF

D: -
size: few
V: TRBV6-2/TRBV6-3
CDR3: CASGRTLNTEAFF

D: -
size: -
V: TRBV18
CDR3: CASSPPGSYEQYF

D: -
size: -
V: TRBV13
CDR3: CASSTDRESAVEANEQFF

D: -
size: -
V: TRBV7-8
CDR3: CASKRNSNTGELFF

D: -
size: -
V: TRBV28
CDR3: CASRLSSSGDTEAFF

D: -
size: -
V: TRBV15
CDR3: CATSRDRQNTGELFF

D: -
size: -
V: TRBV19
CDR3: CASIKHGSMNTEAFF

D: -
size: -
V: TRBV4-3
CDR3: CASSLGWNTGELFF

D: -
size: -
V: TRBV5-1
CDR3: CASSFPDRGLDEQYF

D: TRBD1
size: -
V: TRBV5-6
CDR3: CASSPTGTGERRSPLHF

D: -
size: -
V: TRBV4-3
CDR3: CASSQDRIQGGQPQHF

D: -
size: -
V: TRBV7-2
CDR3: CASRDYNEQFF

D: -
size: -
V: TRBV28
CDR3: CASSFPAGEGPNYGYTF

D: TRBD1
size: -
V: TRBV5-4
CDR3: CASSYDRGAYNEQFF

D: -
size: -
V: TRBV5-1
CDR3: CASSLDAGPDTQYF

D: -
size: few
V: TRBV4-2
CDR3: CASSQGPGTSTDTQYF

D: -
size: once
V: TRBV7-9
CDR3: CASSLGNSGNTIYF

D: -
size: -
V: TRBV9
CDR3: CASSVAPGPRETQYF

D: -
size: few
V: TRBV6-2/TRBV6-3
CDR3: CASSYGQSYGYTF

D: TRBD1
size: few
V: TRBV29-1
CDR3: CSVPGTGGLGYTF

D: -
size: -
V: TRBV7-8
CDR3: CASGPRANTEAFF

D: -
size: few
V: TRBV5-1
CDR3: CASSPDGAGELFF

D: TRBD1
size: -
V: TRBV5-6
CDR3: CASSLQGQYSNQPQHF

D: TRBD1
size: -
V: TRBV11-1
CDR3: CASSLGRTGDQETQYF

D: TRBD1
size: -
V: TRBV24-1
CDR3: CATSDTGQVQETQYF

D: -
size: -
V: TRBV1
CDR3: CTSSQKRGGRANEQFF

D: -
size: -
V: TRBV3-1/TRBV3-2
CDR3: CASSQDFVPRSGNTIYF

D: -
size: -
V: TRBV29-1
CDR3: CSVVKDTPVNTQYF

D: -
size: -
V: TRBV10-3
CDR3: CAPRGGGYTF

D: -
size: -
V: TRBV15
CDR3: CATSRDLGRGEKLFF

D: TRBD1
size: -
V: TRBV6-5
CDR3: CASSWDRGNTEAFF

D: -
size: -
V: TRBV15
CDR3: CATSRDRGTEEKLFF

D: -
size: -
V: TRBV7-2
CDR3: CASSLVSGGNQPQHF